This T cell receptor (beta chain) is drawn from a study of blood T cells in healthy people across ages. Each sample had at least 6.5 million PBMCs isolated. There were at least 5 micrograms of total RNA extracted from every sample. The CDR3 has 18 amino acids. The germline V gene has CDR1 MDHEN and CDR2 SYDVKM. V lost 5 bases to trimming and J lost 1 base, with 21 bases between them. This clonotype was found once. Combining a sample-barcoded 5' primer with a J-beta primer mix, a second PCR ran for roughly 7 to 12 cycles. TCRdb re-called the 5' RACE reads through MiXCR, storing one row per CDR3 protein. Found here are approximately 490,000 distinct CDR3 sequences, nearly 25% of them singletons; the top ten hold roughly 10%. These data were also reused for a study on T cells of mothers and their children.

Input material: blood. This TCR came from a boy younger than 18 in good health. The gene calls are TRBV28 and TRBJ1-3; the D is unclear. CDR3 sequence: CASSQEFRAFKSGNTIYF. The CDR3 DNA reads as TGTGCCAGCAGTCAGGAATTCCGGGCCTTCAAATCTGGAAACACCATATATTTT. The full variable domain, in which reference TRBV28 and TRBJ1-3 provide the parts outside the CDR3, is DVKVTQSSRYLVKRTGEKVFLECVQDMDHENMFWYRQDPGLGLRLIYFSYDVKMKEKGDIPEGYSVSREKKERFSLILESASTNQTSMYLCASSQEFRAFKSGNTIYFGEGSWLTVV.